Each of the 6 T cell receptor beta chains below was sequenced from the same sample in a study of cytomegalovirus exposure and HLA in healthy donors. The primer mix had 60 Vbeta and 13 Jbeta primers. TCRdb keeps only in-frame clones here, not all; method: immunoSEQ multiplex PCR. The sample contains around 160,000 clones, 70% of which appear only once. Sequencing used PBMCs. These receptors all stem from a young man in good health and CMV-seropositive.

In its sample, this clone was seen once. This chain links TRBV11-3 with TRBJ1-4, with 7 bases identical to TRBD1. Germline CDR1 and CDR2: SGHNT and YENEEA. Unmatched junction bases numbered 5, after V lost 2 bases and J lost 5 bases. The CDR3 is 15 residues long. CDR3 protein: CASSLTGDRNEKLFF. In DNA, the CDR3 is TGTGCCAGCAGCTTAACGGGGGACAGAAATGAAAAACTGTTTTTT.

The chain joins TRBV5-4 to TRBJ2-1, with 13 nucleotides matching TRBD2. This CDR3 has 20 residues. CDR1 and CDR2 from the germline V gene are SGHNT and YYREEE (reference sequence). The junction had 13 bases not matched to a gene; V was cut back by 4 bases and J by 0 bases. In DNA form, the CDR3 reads TGTGCCAGCAGCACACCTGGACTAGCGGGGGTTACGAGCTCCTACAATGAGCAGTTCTTC. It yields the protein CASSTPGLAGVTSSYNEQFF.

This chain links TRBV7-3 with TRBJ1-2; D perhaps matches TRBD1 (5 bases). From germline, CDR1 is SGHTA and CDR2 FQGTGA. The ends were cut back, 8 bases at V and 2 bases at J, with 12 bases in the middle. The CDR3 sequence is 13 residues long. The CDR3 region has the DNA TGTGCCAGCTCCCGGGAGGGGAACTATGGCTACACCTTC. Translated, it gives CASSREGNYGYTF.

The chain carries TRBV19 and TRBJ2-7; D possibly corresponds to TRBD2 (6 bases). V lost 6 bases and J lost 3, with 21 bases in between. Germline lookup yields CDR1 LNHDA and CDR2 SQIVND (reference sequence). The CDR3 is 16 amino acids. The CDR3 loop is CASSTRGAKGLYEQYV. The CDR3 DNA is TGTGCCAGTAGCACCCGGGGAGCTAAGGGACTCTACGAGCAGTACGTC.

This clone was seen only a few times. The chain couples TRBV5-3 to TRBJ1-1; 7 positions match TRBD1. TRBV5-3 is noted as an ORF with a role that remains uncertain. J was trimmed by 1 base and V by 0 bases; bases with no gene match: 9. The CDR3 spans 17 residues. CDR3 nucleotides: TGTGCCAGAAGCTTGGCCGAAGGGGGCGAAGGGAACACTGAAGCTTTCTTT. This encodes CARSLAEGGEGNTEAFF.

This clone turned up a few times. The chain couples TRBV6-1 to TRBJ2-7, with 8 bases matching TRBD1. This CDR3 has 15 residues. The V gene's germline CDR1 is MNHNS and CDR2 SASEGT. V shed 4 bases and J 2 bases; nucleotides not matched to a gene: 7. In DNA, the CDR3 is TGTGCCAGCAGTGTAATTGCGACAGGGGCCTACGAGCAGTACGTC. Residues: CASSVIATGAYEQYV.